The clone carrying this TCR beta chain appeared a few times. What it binds is not known. The germline gives CDR1 SGHKS, CDR2 YYEKEE (reference sequence). The CDR3 totals 12 residues. V was shortened by 0 bases and J by 6 bases, with 4 bases between the two germline ends. As every portion of the isolated RNA was reverse transcribed, the sequencing read expressed TCRB transcripts. TCRdb keeps only in-frame clones here, not all; method: immunoSEQ multiplex PCR. The sample contains nearly 350,000 clones, 9.3% of which appear only once. It was via CD45RO/CCR7/CD25/CD127/CD95/CD27 that CD4+ naive, central memory, regulatory and stem cell-like memory cells were sorted. The data belong to a study of beta chain features in type 1 diabetes. Study-wide results and limits: High-TCR-expressing cells could be over-represented by cDNA sequencing. Sampled from patients, naive, central memory and Treg TCRB repertoires appeared more similar than those sampled from healthy donors. For Type 1 diabetes patients, all four CD4+ subsets carried TCRB CDR3s that were moderately but significantly shorter.

The sequenced material came from central memory CD4+ T cells from blood. This TCR derives from a man aged 25-45 years with type 1 diabetes. The V call is TRBV5-5, the J call TRBJ2-4; no definite D call. The chain's CDR3 is CASSLEGNIQYF. CDR3 bases: TGTGCCAGCAGCTTGGAGGGAAACATTCAGTACTTC.